These 7 T cell receptor beta chains originate from one sample sequenced in a study of T cells in localized non-small cell lung cancer (dated by TCRdb to 2018 to 2020). Library prep was done by the immunoSEQ multiplex PCR assay. Drawn from immuneACCESS, this table holds only the in-frame rearrangements with V and J called that TCRdb kept. Clones are partly lost; checked studies trace under half to an unresolved V gene and leave the rest unexplained. The table for this sample lists about 21,000 clones; roughly 83% of them were counted only once. About 4.6% of the sample lies in the top ten. Sequenced here: peripheral blood, sampled before any cancer treatment. The receptor source for this set is a man between 40 and 70 years old with stage I lung adenocarcinoma.

The V and J genes are TRBV28 and TRBJ2-4, with TRBD2 identical over 7 bases. The CDR3 consists of 17 residues. The V segment lost 2 bases and the J segment 0 bases; nucleotides outside the gene matches: 7. Germline CDR1 MDHEN, CDR2 SYDVKM. CDR3: CASSLGLGGLAKNIQYF. The CDR3, as DNA: TGTGCCAGCAGTTTAGGTCTGGGAGGGCTAGCCAAAAACATTCAGTACTTC.

The rearrangement joins TRBV4-3 to TRBJ1-2; D possibly corresponds to TRBD1 (5 bases). The V and J ends lost 3 bases and 6 bases respectively, with 17 bases between them. The CDR3 is made up of 15 amino acids. CDR1 is LGHNA and CDR2 is YSLEER in the germline V gene. CDR3 DNA sequence: TGCGCCAGCAGCCACCGGGGGAGGGGATCGGATGGCTACACCTTC. Its translation is CASSHRGRGSDGYTF.

The rearrangement uses TRBV5-1 and TRBJ2-1; a possible D gene is TRBD2 (6 bases). V dropped 0 bases and J dropped 7 bases, with 14 bases sitting between them. The CDR3 totals 15 residues. CDR1 is SGHRS and CDR2 is YFSETQ in the germline V gene. This CDR3 reads CASSLASGTSNEQFF. CDR3 bases: TGCGCCAGCAGCTTGGCCTCCGGGACTTCTAATGAGCAGTTCTTC.

V and J are TRBV5-4 and TRBJ1-2; TRBD1 matches 7 bases. The trim removed 4 bases at V and 2 bases at J, leaving 11 bases unmatched. Per germline, CDR1 SGHNT and CDR2 YYREEE (reference sequence). This CDR3 contains 16 residues. CDR3 sequence (DNA): TGTGCCAGCAGCCCGAAACGACAGGGAAAGAACTATGGCTACACCTTC. Translating it yields CASSPKRQGKNYGYTF.

This clone was detected only once. This CDR3 is CASSQGTRGNWIQPQHF. The CDR3, as DNA: TGCGCCAGCAGCCAGGGAACCAGGGGAAATTGGATTCAGCCCCAGCATTTT. This chain connects TRBV4-3 to TRBJ1-5; tentatively, D is TRBD1 (6 bases). Per the germline V gene, CDR1 is LGHNA and CDR2 is YSLEER. Between the trimmed V and J ends, which lost 3 bases and 6 bases, there was a span of 21 bases. The CDR3 spans 17 residues.

The chain recombines TRBV4-1 with TRBJ1-2, with 9 bases lining up with TRBD1. V shed 1 base and J 3 bases; nucleotides not matched to a gene: 6. The CDR3 length is 16 residues. The germline V gene encodes CDR1 MGHRA and CDR2 YSYEKL. CDR3 residues: CASSQVGQGADYGYTF. CDR3 in DNA: TGCGCCAGCAGCCAAGTGGGACAGGGAGCTGACTATGGCTACACCTTC.

This chain connects TRBV7-8 to TRBJ2-7, with 7 bases fitting TRBD1. Germline loops: CDR1 SGHVS, CDR2 FQNEAQ. This CDR3 has 13 residues. J lost 3 bases, V lost 4 bases, and 3 bases had no gene match. The CDR3 bases are TGTGCCAGCAGCTCGACAGGGTACTACGAGCAGTACTTC. Translating gives CASSSTGYYEQYF. The full variable domain, rest sourced from reference TRBV7-8 and TRBJ2-7, is GAGVSQSPRYKVAKRGQDVALRCDPISGHVSLFWYQQALGQGPEFLTYFQNEAQLDKSGLPSDRFFAERPEGSVSTLKIQRTQQEDSAVYLCASSSTGYYEQYFGPGTRLTVT.